This T cell receptor (beta chain) originates from a study of cytomegalovirus exposure and HLA in healthy donors. Study context: A prior study identified 110 million or so unique TCR beta sequences from 190 million or so T cells.

This PCR relied on a set of 60 Vbeta primers and 13 Jbeta primers. Profiled with immunoSEQ multiplex PCR; TCRdb holds only in-frame clones, not every one. The sample holds 120,000 or so clones, about three quarters seen once. Trimming took 5 bases from V and 2 from J, leaving 9 bases between them. The germline V gene encodes CDR1 MNHEY and CDR2 SVGAGI. The CDR3 is 14 residues long. General study points: Reportedly, diagnosis of cytomegalovirus status by the classifier showed high specificity and sensitivity. In all likelihood, a cluster of highly shared sequence variants was a sequencing artifact.

Remarks on this clone: Its antigen is still unknown.

The chain carries TRBV6-5 and TRBJ1-4; D is unresolved. This clonotype originated in a middle-aged woman in good health and CMV-seronegative. The sample consisted of PBMCs. CDR3 region: CASSPGLTNEKLFF. CDR3 DNA: TGTGCCAGCAGTCCCGGACTGACTAATGAAAAACTGTTTTTT.